This T cell receptor beta chain was captured by sequencing in a study of cytomegalovirus exposure and HLA in healthy donors. Regarding the study as a whole: According to the study, around 160 TCR beta chains were cytomegalovirus-associated.

The CDR3 is 16 residues long. CDR1 is SGHTA and CDR2 is FQGNSA in the germline V gene. With 8 bases removed from V and 0 bases from J, the gap between germline ends came to 17 bases. Concerning this clone itself: The antigen remains unidentified.

Using immunoSEQ multiplex PCR, the repertoire was profiled, and TCRdb retains in-frame clones only, with some absent. The data contain 140,000 or so clones, approximately 90% of them singletons. The sequence derives from a woman aged 25 to 39 in good health and CMV-seropositive. The chain links TRBV7-2 to TRBJ1-3, with D perhaps matching TRBD1 (5 bases). Specimen: PBMCs. The CDR3 protein is CASGHQWGPSGNTIYF. The CDR3 DNA sequence: TGTGCCAGCGGGCACCAGTGGGGCCCCTCTGGAAACACCATATATTTT.